The source of this T cell receptor (beta chain) is a study of regulatory T cells in long-lasting Graves disease. Germline assignment: CDR1 SNHLY and CDR2 FYNNEI. The CDR3 covers 12 residues. Trimming cost V 7 bases and J 9 bases, with 13 bases left between them. This clonotype has at least ten counts. In building TCR beta libraries, iRepertoire HTBI primers were used together with Arm-PCR of CDR3 regions. Under the authors' procedure: Samples jointly harbored roughly 62 TRBV and some 13 TRBJ segments. TCRdb independently ran MiXCR on the multiplex PCR reads; one entry per CDR3 protein. The V and J calls were not made by the authors but by TCRdb's processing. This table holds hundreds of thousands of distinct CDR3 sequences, approximately 23% found once. Time point here: persistent/refractory GD, antithyroid drugs over 5 years with positive TRAb. With RNA extracted from PBMCs as input, the TCR library was made.

The rearrangement links TRBV2 to TRBJ1-5; a weak D match, TRBD1 (6 bases). This clonotype was sampled from a female donor with Graves disease. The sequencing here drew on peripheral blood mononuclear cells (PBMCs), taken when the disease was refractory, from a patient treated with antithyroid drugs. The CDR3 here is CASTTGSPPQHF. Here the CDR3 DNA reads TGTGCCAGCACAACAGGGTCCCCGCCCCAGCATTTT.